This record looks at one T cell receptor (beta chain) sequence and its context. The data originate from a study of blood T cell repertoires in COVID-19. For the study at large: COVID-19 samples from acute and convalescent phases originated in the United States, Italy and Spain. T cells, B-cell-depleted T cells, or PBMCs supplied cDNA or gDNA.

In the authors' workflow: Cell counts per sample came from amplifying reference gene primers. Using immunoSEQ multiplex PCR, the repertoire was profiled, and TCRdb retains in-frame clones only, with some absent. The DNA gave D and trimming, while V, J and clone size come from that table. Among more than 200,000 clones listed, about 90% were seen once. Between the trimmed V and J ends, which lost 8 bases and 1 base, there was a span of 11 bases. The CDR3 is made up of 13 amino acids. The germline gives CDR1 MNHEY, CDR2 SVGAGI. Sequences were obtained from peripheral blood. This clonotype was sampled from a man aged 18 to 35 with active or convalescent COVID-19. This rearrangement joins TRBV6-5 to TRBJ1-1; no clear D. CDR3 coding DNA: TGTGCCAGCGATGCTTTACAGAACACTGAAGCTTTCTTT. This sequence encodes CASDALQNTEAFF.